The entry below describes one T cell receptor beta chain. As processed by the authors: Estimation of nucleated cell counts was performed using reference gene primer amplification. Repertoires were generated with immunoSEQ multiplex PCR, while TCRdb's copy carries only in-frame clones and drops some. V and J calls and clone size follow that table, whereas D and trimming were derived from the DNA. The sample shows 140,000 or so clones, around 90% of them seen only once. This specimen belongs to a study of blood T cell repertoires in COVID-19. Turning to the study itself: Some COVID-19 samples were acute and others convalescent; all came from the United States, Italy and Spain.

The CDR3 consists of 13 residues. Trimming stripped 5 bases from V and 6 bases from J, with 11 bases between. The V gene's germline CDR1 is SGHNT and CDR2 YENEEA. This receptor was obtained from a man between 65 and 79 years old with acute or convalescent COVID-19. The sequenced sample was peripheral blood. This chain connects TRBV11-3 to TRBJ2-1; tentative D call: TRBD2 (5 bases). The CDR3 sequence: CASSQDFPNEQFF. In nucleotides, the CDR3 is TGTGCCAGCAGCCAGGACTTTCCCAATGAGCAGTTCTTC.